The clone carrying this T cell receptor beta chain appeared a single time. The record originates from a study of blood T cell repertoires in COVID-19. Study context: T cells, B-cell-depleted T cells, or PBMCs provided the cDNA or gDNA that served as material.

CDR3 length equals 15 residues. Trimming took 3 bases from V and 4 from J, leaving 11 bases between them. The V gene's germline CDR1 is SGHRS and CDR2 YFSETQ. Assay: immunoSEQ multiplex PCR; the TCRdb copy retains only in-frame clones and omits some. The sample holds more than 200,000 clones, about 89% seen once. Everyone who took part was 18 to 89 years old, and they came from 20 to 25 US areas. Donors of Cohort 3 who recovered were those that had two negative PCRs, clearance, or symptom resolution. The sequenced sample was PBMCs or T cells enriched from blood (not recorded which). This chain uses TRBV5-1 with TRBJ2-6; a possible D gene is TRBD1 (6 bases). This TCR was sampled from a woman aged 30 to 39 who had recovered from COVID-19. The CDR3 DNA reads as TGCGCCAGCAGCTCCTCAGGGGTCGGGGCCAACGTCCTGACTTTC. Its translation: CASSSSGVGANVLTF.